This T cell receptor (beta chain) was recovered during a study of vaccination and CD4 T cells after COVID-19. About the research overall: There were six male and four female convalescents, and two of them were Hispanic. Median draw time for post-COVID samples was roughly 96 days post-diagnosis (range 35 to 161). Stimulation of the cells used overlapping spike peptide pools from SARS-CoV-2 and from the common cold coronaviruses HCoV-NL63, HCoV-OC43 and HCoV-229E. The study's findings and limits: The authors identified 304 of 307 vaccine-specific clones in convalescent patients as spike mono-reactive.

The treatment here: roughly 10-day PBMC culture with coronavirus spike peptide pools or control peptides (ViraFEST assay). The unexposed donor gave CD4+ T cells before the COVID-19 pandemic (2011-2018). Notes on this clonotype: Its target is not known.

The Oncomine TCR Beta short-read assay was applied to DNA of cultured CD4+ T cells. TCRdb called the PCR reads again in MiXCR, with one record for every CDR3 protein. Of 3,800 or so distinct CDR3 sequences in the sample, roughly a quarter were seen once. Germline-derived CDR1 and CDR2 are SEHNR and FQNEAQ (reference sequence). The CDR3 consists of 16 residues. Trimming took 1 base from V and 7 from J; bases not matched to a gene: 10. Sequenced: CD4+ T cells from blood, cultured in vitro. This TCR was sampled from a human donor in good health. This chain links TRBV7-9 with TRBJ2-3, with 8 bases that match TRBD1. The CDR3 DNA follows: TGTGCCAGCAGCTTAGTGGGAGACAGGGGTACCAATACGCAGTATTTT. Translating gives CASSLVGDRGTNTQYF.